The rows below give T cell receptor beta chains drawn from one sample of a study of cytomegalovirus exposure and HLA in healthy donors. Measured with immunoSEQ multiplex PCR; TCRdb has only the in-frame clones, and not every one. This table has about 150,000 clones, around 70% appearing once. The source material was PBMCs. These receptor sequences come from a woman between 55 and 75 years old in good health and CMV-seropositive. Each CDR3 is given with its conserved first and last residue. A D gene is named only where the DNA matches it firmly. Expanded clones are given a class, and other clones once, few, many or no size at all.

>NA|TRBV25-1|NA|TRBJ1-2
CASSGPIRQAYYGYTF
TGTGCCAGCAGTGGCCCGATTCGACAGGCCTACTATGGCTACACCTTC
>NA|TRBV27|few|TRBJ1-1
CASRGRERRTEAFF
TGTGCCAGCAGAGGGAGGGAAAGACGCACTGAAGCTTTCTTT
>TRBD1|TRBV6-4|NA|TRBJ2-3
CASRPGTGGTDTQYF
TGTGCCAGCAGGCCTGGGACAGGGGGGACAGATACGCAGTATTTT
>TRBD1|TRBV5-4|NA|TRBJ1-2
CASSLGTGGAGYTF
TGTGCCAGCAGCCTCGGGACAGGGGGGGCTGGCTACACCTTC
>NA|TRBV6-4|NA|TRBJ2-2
CASSLSGANTGELFF
TGTGCCAGCAGCCTGAGCGGCGCGAACACCGGGGAGCTGTTTTTT
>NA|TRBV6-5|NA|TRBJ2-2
CASSRGSPDTGELFF
TGTGCCAGCAGCCGGGGGTCTCCGGACACCGGGGAGCTGTTTTTT
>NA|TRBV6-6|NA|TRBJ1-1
CASGLETDNTEAFF
TGTGCCAGCGGGTTGGAGACAGACAACACTGAAGCTTTCTTT
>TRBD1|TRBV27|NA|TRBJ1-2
CASSPPDRAGYTF
TGTGCCAGCAGTCCACCCGACAGGGCAGGCTACACCTTC
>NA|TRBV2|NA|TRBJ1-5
CASSTQGTKNQPQHF
TGTGCCAGCAGTACCCAGGGGACGAAGAATCAGCCCCAGCATTTT
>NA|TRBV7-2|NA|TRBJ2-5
CASSSVGQGPIQETQYF
TGTGCCAGCAGCTCAGTTGGGCAGGGGCCAATCCAAGAGACCCAGTACTTC
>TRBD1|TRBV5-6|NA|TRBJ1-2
CASSLGTGTGIYGYTF
TGTGCCAGCAGCTTGGGTACCGGGACAGGGATCTATGGCTACACCTTC
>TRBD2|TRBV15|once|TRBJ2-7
CATSRDQGGSSYEQYF
TGTGCCACCAGCAGAGATCAGGGCGGGAGCTCCTACGAGCAGTACTTC
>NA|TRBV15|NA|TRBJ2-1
CATSPEVAKNEQFF
TGTGCCACCAGCCCTGAGGTAGCGAAAAATGAGCAGTTCTTC
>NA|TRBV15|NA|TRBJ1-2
CATSREPGGARGYTF
TGTGCCACCAGCAGAGAACCGGGGGGGGCACGTGGCTACACCTTC
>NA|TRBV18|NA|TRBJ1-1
CASSRGHLNTEAFF
TGTGCCAGCTCACGGGGACACCTGAACACTGAAGCTTTCTTT
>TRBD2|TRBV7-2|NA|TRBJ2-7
CASKLAGAYEQYF
TGTGCCAGCAAACTAGCGGGAGCCTACGAGCAGTACTTC
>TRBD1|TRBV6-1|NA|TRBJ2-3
CASTDRVTDTQYF
TGTGCCAGCACGGACAGGGTGACAGATACGCAGTATTTT
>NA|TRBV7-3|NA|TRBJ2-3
CASSLLGTDTQYF
TGTGCCAGCAGCTTACTTGGCACAGATACGCAGTATTTT
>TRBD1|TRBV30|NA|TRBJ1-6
CAWINRGLRSPLHF
TGTGCCTGGATTAACAGGGGGCTTAGATCACCCCTCCACTTT
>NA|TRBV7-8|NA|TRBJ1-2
CASSSRGNYGYTF
TGTGCCAGCAGCAGCAGGGGCAACTATGGCTACACCTTC
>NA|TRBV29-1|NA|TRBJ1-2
CSVEPMGLLGGYTF
TGCAGCGTTGAGCCGATGGGACTCTTGGGCGGCTACACCTTC
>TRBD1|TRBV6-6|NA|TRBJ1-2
CASSYRTGDYGYTF
TGTGCCAGCAGTTACCGGACAGGGGACTATGGCTACACCTTC
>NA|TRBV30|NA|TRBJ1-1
CAWEQTGNTEAFF
TGTGCCTGGGAACAGACAGGGAACACTGAAGCTTTCTTT
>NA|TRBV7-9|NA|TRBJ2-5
CASSLSPHGQETQYF
TGTGCCAGCAGCTTATCCCCTCACGGCCAAGAGACCCAGTACTTC
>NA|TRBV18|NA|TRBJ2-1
CASSPTGTYNEQFF
TGTGCCAGCTCACCAACCGGGACATACAATGAGCAGTTCTTC
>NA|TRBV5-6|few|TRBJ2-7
CASSGGNSYEQYF
TGTGCCAGCAGCGGCGGTAACTCCTACGAGCAGTACTTC
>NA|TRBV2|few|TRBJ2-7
CASSQSRGGNEQYF
TGTGCCAGCAGTCAATCCAGGGGTGGGAACGAGCAGTACTTC
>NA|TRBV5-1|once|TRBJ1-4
CASSFDGTFGLFF
TGCGCCAGCAGCTTCGATGGGACATTTGGGCTGTTTTTT
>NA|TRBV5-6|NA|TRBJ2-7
CASSLGLPGVYEQYF
TGTGCCAGCAGCTTGGGACTACCCGGGGTCTACGAGCAGTACTTC
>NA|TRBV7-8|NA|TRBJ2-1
CASSLGDYNEQFF
TGTGCCAGCAGCTTAGGAGACTACAATGAGCAGTTCTTC
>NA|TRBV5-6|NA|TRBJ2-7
CASSLGRGEQYF
TGTGCCAGCAGCTTAGGCCGGGGAGAGCAGTACTTC
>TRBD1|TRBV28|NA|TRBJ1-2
CASSSHPPGQGFGYTF
TGTGCCAGCAGTTCCCACCCGCCGGGACAGGGATTCGGCTACACCTTC
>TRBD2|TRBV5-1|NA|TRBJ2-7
CASRPGGLGLYEQYF
TGCGCCAGCAGACCCGGCGGACTAGGGCTCTACGAGCAGTACTTC
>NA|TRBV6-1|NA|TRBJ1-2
CASSFRGGGRDGYTF
TGTGCCAGCAGTTTCCGCGGGGGGGGACGGGATGGCTACACCTTC
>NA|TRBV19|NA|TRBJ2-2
CATGNTGELFF
TGTGCCACCGGGAACACCGGGGAGCTGTTTTTT
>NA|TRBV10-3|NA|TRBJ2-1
CAIGDEQFF
TGTGCCATCGGAGATGAGCAGTTCTTC
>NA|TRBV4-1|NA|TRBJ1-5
CASSQVLTVDNQPQHF
TGCGCCAGCAGCCAAGTCCTGACAGTAGACAATCAGCCCCAGCATTTT
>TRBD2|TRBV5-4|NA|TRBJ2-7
CASSLSGSENEQYF
TGTGCCAGCAGCTTAAGCGGGAGTGAGAACGAGCAGTACTTC
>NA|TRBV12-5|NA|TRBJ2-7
CASALGSSYEQYF
TGTGCTAGTGCCCTCGGTTCCTCCTACGAGCAGTACTTC
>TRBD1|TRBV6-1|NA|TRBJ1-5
CASTVDRGNQPQHF
TGTGCCAGCACGGTTGACAGGGGCAATCAGCCCCAGCATTTT
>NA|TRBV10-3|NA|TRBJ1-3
CAISEYTTGNTIYF
TGTGCCATCAGTGAGTACACAACTGGAAACACCATATATTTT
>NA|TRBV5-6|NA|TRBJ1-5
CASSLRARDSNQPQHF
TGTGCCAGCAGCTTAAGGGCCAGGGATAGCAATCAGCCCCAGCATTTT
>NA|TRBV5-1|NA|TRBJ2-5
CASSLTSRGTQYF
TGCGCCAGCAGCTTGACTTCCCGTGGGACCCAGTACTTC
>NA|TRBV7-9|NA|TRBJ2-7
CASSLAAGLSGEQYF
TGTGCCAGCAGCTTAGCAGCGGGTTTGAGTGGCGAGCAGTACTTC
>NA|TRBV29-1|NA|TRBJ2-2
CSGQGSNTGELFF
TGCAGCGGGCAGGGGTCGAACACCGGGGAGCTGTTTTTT
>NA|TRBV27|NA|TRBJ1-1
CASSPVDRNTEAFF
TGTGCCAGCAGTCCCGTCGACAGGAACACTGAAGCTTTCTTT
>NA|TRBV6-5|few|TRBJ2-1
CASGVGVEFF
TGTGCCAGCGGGGTCGGGGTGGAGTTCTTC
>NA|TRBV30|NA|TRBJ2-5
CAWSVQVGETQYF
TGTGCCTGGAGTGTACAGGTCGGAGAGACCCAGTACTTC
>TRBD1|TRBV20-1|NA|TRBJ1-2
CSVKQGDGYTF
TGCAGTGTCAAACAGGGGGATGGCTACACCTTC
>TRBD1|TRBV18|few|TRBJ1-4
CASSPGTENEKLFF
TGTGCCAGCTCACCAGGGACAGAGAATGAAAAACTGTTTTTT
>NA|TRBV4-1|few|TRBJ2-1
CASSQEINGEQFF
TGCGCCAGCAGCCAAGAGATCAACGGTGAGCAGTTCTTC
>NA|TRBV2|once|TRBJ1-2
CASTSRGGYTF
TGTGCCAGCACTAGCCGAGGAGGCTACACCTTC
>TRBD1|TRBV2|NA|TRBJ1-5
CASTQTGGSNQPQHF
TGTGCCAGCACTCAGACAGGGGGAAGCAATCAGCCCCAGCATTTT
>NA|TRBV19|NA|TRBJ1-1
CASSIDSGRVTEAFF
TGTGCCAGTAGTATAGACTCGGGGAGGGTCACTGAAGCTTTCTTT
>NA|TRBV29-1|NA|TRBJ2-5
CSVAGSEVRQETQYF
TGCAGCGTTGCAGGGTCCGAAGTCCGCCAAGAGACCCAGTACTTC
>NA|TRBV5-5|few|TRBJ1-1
CASSLQAMNTEAFF
TGTGCCAGCAGCTTGCAGGCTATGAACACTGAAGCTTTCTTT